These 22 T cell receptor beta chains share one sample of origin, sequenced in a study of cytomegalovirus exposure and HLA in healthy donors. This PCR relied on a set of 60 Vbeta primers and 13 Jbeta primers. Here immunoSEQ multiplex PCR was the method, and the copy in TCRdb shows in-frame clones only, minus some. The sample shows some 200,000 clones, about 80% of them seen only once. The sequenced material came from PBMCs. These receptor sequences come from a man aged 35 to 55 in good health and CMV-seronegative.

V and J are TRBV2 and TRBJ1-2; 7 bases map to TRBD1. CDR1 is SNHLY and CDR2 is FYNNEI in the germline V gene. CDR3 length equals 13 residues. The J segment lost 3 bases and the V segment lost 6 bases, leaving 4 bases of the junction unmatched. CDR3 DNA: TGTGCCAGCAGCTTCGGGACAGACTATGGCTACACCTTC. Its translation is CASSFGTDYGYTF.

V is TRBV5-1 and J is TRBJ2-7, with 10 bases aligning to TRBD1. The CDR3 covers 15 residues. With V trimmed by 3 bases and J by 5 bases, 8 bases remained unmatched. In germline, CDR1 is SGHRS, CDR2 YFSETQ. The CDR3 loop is CASSSSWTGGNEQYF. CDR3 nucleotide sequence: TGCGCCAGCAGCTCGTCCTGGACAGGGGGAAACGAGCAGTACTTC.

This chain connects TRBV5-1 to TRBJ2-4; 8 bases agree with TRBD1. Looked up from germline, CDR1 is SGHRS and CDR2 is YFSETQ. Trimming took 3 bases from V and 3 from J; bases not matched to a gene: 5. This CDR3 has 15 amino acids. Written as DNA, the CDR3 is TGCGCCAGCAGCTCAGGACAGGGAGACAAAAACATTCAGTACTTC. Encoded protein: CASSSGQGDKNIQYF.

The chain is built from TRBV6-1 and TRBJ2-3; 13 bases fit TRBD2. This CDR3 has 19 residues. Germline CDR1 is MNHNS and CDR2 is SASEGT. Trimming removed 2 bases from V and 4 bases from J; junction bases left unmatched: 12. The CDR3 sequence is CASSEYGTTSGRAADTQYF. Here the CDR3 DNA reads TGTGCCAGCAGTGAATACGGAACCACTAGCGGGAGGGCAGCAGATACGCAGTATTTT.

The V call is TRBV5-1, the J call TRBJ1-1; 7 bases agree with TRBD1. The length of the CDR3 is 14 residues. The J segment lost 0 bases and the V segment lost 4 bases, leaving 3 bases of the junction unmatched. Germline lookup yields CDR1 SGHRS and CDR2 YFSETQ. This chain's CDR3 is CASSVTGMNTEAFF. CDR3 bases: TGCGCCAGCAGCGTGACAGGGATGAACACTGAAGCTTTCTTT.

CDR3 DNA sequence: TGTGCCAGTAGTATGGGGCAATCAGGTGGGAATGAGCAGTTCTTC. Its translation is CASSMGQSGGNEQFF. The rearrangement links TRBV19 to TRBJ2-1, with a possible D match to TRBD1 (5 bases). V lost 3 bases to trimming and J lost 7 bases, with 16 bases between them. CDR3 length equals 15 residues. Germline CDR1 is LNHDA and CDR2 is SQIVND (reference sequence).

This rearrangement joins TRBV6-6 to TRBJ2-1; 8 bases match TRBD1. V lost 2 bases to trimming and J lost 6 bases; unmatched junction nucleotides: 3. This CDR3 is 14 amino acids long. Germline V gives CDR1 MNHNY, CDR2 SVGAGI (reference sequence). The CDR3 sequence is CASSYGQGLNEQFF. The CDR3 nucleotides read TGTGCCAGCAGTTACGGACAGGGCCTCAATGAGCAGTTCTTC.

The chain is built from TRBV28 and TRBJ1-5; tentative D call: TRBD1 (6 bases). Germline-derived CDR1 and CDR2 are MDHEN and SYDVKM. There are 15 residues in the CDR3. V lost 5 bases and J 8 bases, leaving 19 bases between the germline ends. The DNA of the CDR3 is TGTGCCAGCAGTGAATCACAGGGATACATCGAGCCCCAGCATTTT. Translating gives CASSESQGYIEPQHF. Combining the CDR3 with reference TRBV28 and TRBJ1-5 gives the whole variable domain DVKVTQSSRYLVKRTGEKVFLECVQDMDHENMFWYRQDPGLGLRLIYFSYDVKMKEKGDIPEGYSVSREKKERFSLILESASTNQTSMYLCASSESQGYIEPQHFGDGTRLSIL.

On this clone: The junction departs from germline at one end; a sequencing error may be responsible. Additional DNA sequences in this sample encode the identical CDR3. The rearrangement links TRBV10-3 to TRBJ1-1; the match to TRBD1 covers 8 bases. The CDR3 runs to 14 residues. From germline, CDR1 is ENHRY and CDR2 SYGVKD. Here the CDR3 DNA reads TGCGCCATGGCACAGGGGGGAGCGAACACTGAAGCTTTCTTT. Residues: CAMAQGGANTEAFF.

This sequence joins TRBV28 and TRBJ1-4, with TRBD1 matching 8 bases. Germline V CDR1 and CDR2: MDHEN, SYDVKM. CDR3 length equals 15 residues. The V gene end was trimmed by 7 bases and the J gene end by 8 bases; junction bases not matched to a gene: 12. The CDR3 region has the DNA TGTGCCAGCACCGAGTCGACAGGGGCGAGCGAAAAACTGTTTTTT. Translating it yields CASTESTGASEKLFF. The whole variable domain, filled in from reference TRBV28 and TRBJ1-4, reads DVKVTQSSRYLVKRTGEKVFLECVQDMDHENMFWYRQDPGLGLRLIYFSYDVKMKEKGDIPEGYSVSREKKERFSLILESASTNQTSMYLCASTESTGASEKLFFGSGTQLSVL.

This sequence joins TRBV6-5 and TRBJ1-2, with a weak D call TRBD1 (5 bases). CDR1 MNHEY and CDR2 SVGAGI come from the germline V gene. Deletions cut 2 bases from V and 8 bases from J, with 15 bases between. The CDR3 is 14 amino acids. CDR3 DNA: TGTGCCAGCAGTTACGGGCAGACAGCAGGGGGCTACACCTTC. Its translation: CASSYGQTAGGYTF.

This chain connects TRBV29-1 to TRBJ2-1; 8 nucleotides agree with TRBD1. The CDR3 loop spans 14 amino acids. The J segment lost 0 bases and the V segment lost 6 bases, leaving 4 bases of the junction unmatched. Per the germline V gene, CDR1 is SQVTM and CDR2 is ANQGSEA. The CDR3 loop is CSVAGTGSYNEQFF. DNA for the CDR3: TGCAGCGTCGCCGGGACAGGCTCCTACAATGAGCAGTTCTTC.

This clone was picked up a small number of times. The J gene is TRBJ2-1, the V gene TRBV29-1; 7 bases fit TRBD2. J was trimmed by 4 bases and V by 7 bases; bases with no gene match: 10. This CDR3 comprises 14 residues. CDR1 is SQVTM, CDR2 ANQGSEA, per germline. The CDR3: CSALTGLEYNEQFF. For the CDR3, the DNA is TGCAGCGCCCTAACCGGACTAGAGTACAATGAGCAGTTCTTC.

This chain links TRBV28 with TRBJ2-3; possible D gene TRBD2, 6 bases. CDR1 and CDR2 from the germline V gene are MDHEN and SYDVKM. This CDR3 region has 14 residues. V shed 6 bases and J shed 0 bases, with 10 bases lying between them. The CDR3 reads CASRGGISTDTQYF. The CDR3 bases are TGTGCCAGCAGGGGCGGGATCAGCACAGATACGCAGTATTTT.

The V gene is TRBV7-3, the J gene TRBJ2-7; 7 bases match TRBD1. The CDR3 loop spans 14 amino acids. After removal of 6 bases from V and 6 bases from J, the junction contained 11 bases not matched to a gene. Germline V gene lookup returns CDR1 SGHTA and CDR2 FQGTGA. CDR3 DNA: TGTGCCAGCAGTCCTCGAAGGGGGCCGGGCGAGCAGTACTTC. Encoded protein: CASSPRRGPGEQYF.

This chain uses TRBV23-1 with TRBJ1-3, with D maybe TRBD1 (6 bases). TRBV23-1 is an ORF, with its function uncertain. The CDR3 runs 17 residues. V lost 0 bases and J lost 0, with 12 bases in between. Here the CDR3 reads CASSQSHRVRSGNTIYF. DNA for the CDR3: TGCGCCAGCAGTCAATCTCACAGGGTGCGCTCTGGAAACACCATATATTTT.

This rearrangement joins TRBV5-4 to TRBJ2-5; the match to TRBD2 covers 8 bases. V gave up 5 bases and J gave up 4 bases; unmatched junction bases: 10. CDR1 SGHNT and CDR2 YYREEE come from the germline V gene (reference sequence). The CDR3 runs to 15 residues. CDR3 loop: CASRHDGGAGETQYF. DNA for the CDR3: TGTGCCAGCAGACACGACGGGGGGGCCGGAGAGACCCAGTACTTC.

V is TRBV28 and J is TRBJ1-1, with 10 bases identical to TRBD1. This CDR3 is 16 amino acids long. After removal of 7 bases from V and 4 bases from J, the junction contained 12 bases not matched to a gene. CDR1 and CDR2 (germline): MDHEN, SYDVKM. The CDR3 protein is CASTLEGDRGRTEAFF. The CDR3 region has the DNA TGTGCCAGCACTCTAGAAGGGGACAGGGGCCGCACTGAAGCTTTCTTT.

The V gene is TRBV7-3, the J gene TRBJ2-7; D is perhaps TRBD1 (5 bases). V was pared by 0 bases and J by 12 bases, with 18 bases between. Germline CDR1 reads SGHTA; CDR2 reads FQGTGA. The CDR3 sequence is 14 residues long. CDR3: CASSLTSSLGDRYF. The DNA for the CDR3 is TGTGCCAGCAGCTTAACGTCTTCCCTAGGGGATCGGTACTTC.

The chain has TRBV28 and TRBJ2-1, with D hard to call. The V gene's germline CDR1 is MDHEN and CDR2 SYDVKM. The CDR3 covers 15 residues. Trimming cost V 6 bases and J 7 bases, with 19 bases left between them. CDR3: CASSLTESWINEQFF. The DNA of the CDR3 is TGTGCCAGCAGCCTAACGGAGAGTTGGATAAATGAGCAGTTCTTC.

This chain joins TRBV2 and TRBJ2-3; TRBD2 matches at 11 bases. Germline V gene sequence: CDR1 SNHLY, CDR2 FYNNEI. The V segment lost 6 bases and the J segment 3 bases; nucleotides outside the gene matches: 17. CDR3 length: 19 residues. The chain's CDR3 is CASSQDREGLAGGTDTQYF. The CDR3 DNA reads TGTGCCAGCAGCCAGGACAGGGAAGGGCTAGCGGGAGGAACAGATACGCAGTATTTT.

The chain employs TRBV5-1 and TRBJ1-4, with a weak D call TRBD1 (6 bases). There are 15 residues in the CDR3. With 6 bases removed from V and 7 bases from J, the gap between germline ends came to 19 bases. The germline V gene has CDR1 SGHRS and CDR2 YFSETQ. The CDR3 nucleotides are TGCGCCAGCACTCCCGAGGGGGTAGACTTTGAAAAACTGTTTTTT. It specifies CASTPEGVDFEKLFF. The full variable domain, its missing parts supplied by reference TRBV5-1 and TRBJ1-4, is KAGVTQTPRYLIKTRGQQVTLSCSPISGHRSVSWYQQTPGQGLQFLFEYFSETQRNKGNFPGRFSGRQFSNSRSEMNVSTLELGDSALYLCASTPEGVDFEKLFFGSGTQLSVL.